These 26 T cell receptor beta chains originate from one sample sequenced in a study of blood T cell repertoires in COVID-19. Here immunoSEQ multiplex PCR was the method, and the copy in TCRdb shows in-frame clones only, minus some. Of roughly 90,000 clones listed, over 70% are singletons. Sequencing input: peripheral blood. The receptors come from a woman at least 80 years old with active or convalescent COVID-19.

CDR3 region: CASSFRVTEAFF. DNA of the CDR3: TGTGCCAGCAGTTTCCGGGTCACTGAAGCTTTCTTT. V gene TRBV12-3 or TRBV12-4 combines with J gene TRBJ1-1; D gene uncertain. This CDR3 is built from 12 residues. Trimming removed 3 bases from V and 4 bases from J, with 6 bases in between.

The chain is built from TRBV5-1 and TRBJ1-1; D uncertain. Germline CDR1 SGHRS, CDR2 YFSETQ. V lost 3 bases to trimming and J lost 0 bases, with 3 bases between them. This CDR3 is 12 amino acids long. The CDR3: CASSSVNTEAFF. CDR3 bases: TGCGCCAGCAGCTCGGTGAACACTGAAGCTTTCTTT.

The J gene is TRBJ2-1, the V gene TRBV24-1; 12 bases match TRBD2. This CDR3 spans 19 amino acids. V lost 3 bases to trimming and J lost 8 bases; unmatched junction nucleotides: 16. Looked up from germline, CDR1 is KGHDR and CDR2 is SFDVKD. CDR3 amino acids: CATSDRLSWTSGTPDEQFF. The CDR3 coding sequence is TGTGCCACCAGTGATCGCCTTTCTTGGACTAGCGGGACCCCCGATGAGCAGTTCTTC.

The chain joins TRBV7-9 to TRBJ2-4; TRBD2 agrees at 12 bases. CDR1 is SEHNR, CDR2 FQNEAQ, per germline (reference sequence). After removal of 1 base from V and 9 bases from J, the junction contained 7 bases not matched to a gene. This CDR3 has 16 amino acids. CDR3 sequence (DNA): TGTGCCAGCAGCTTAGTGACTAGCGGGGGTCTAAGCATTCAGTACTTC. Translated, it gives CASSLVTSGGLSIQYF.

The V call is TRBV5-5, the J call TRBJ2-7; possibly TRBD1 for D (6 bases). V lost 4 bases, J lost 7 bases, and 24 bases lay in between. This CDR3 has 16 amino acids. CDR1 is SGHKS and CDR2 is YYEKEE in the germline V gene (reference sequence). The CDR3 reads CASSPASLDRSQEQYF. As DNA, the CDR3 is TGTGCCAGCAGCCCGGCGAGTCTAGACAGGTCTCAAGAGCAGTACTTC. The full variable domain, in which reference TRBV5-5 and TRBJ2-7 provide the parts outside the CDR3, is DAGVTQSPTHLIKTRGQQVTLRCSPISGHKSVSWYQQVLGQGPQFIFQYYEKEERGRGNFPDRFSARQFPNYSSELNVNALLLGDSALYLCASSPASLDRSQEQYFGPGTRLTVT.

The chain recombines TRBV30 with TRBJ2-3; TRBD2 aligns across 10 bases. The CDR3 totals 15 residues. The ends lost 2 bases at V and 6 bases at J; junction bases unmatched: 8. Germline CDR1 GTSNPN, CDR2 SVGIG (reference sequence). The CDR3 bases are TGTGCCTGGAGTTGGCTAGCGGGAGAGGGTGATACGCAGTATTTT. This codes for CAWSWLAGEGDTQYF.

The J gene is TRBJ2-2, the V gene TRBV5-4; the D is unclear. Trimming took off 4 bases at V and 0 bases at J, with 13 bases between the two ends. This CDR3 comprises 16 residues. Germline CDR1 is SGHNT and CDR2 is YYREEE (reference sequence). CDR3 nucleotides: TGTGCCAGCAGCCGTATCTCGCTATCGAACACCGGGGAGCTGTTTTTT. Its translation is CASSRISLSNTGELFF.

The V gene is TRBV3-1 (or the pseudogene TRBV3-2), the J gene TRBJ1-5; the match to TRBD1 covers 9 bases. This CDR3 spans 20 amino acids. Trimming at V came to 1 base and at J to 1 base, leaving 14 bases not matched to a gene. Germline-derived CDR1 and CDR2 are LGHDT and YNNKEL (reference sequence). CDR3 in amino acids: CASSQGIPGQGRGSNQPQHF. CDR3 nucleotide sequence: TGTGCCAGCAGCCAAGGGATTCCGGGACAGGGACGTGGAAGCAATCAGCCCCAGCATTTT.

This clone has a single count. The chain links TRBV7-2 to TRBJ2-1; D not certain. The V gene's germline CDR1 is SGHTA and CDR2 FQGNSA. The V end lost 1 base, the J end lost 0 bases, and 7 bases lay between the germline ends. This CDR3 has 15 residues. This chain's CDR3 is CASSLGFSSYNEQFF. CDR3 nucleotide sequence: TGTGCCAGCAGCTTAGGGTTTAGCTCCTACAATGAGCAGTTCTTC.

The chain joins TRBV7-2 to TRBJ2-7; D is ambiguous. Germline CDR1 and CDR2: SGHTA and FQGNSA. CDR3 size: 13 residues. Between the trimmed V and J ends, which lost 1 base and 2 bases, there was a span of 6 bases. CDR3 DNA sequence: TGTGCCAGCAGCTTAGGCATAGCCTACGAGCAGTACTTC. Translated: CASSLGIAYEQYF.

V gene TRBV18 combines with J gene TRBJ1-1; tentative D call: TRBD1 (6 bases). From germline, CDR1 is KGHSH and CDR2 LQKENI. The CDR3 length is 16 residues. The germline V and J ends were trimmed by 3 bases and 0 bases, with 14 bases remaining between them. CDR3 nucleotides: TGTGCCAGCTCACCGATAACGGACAGCTTGAACACTGAAGCTTTCTTT. Encoded protein: CASSPITDSLNTEAFF.

The chain's CDR3 is CASSSLTGTAEAFF. Here the CDR3 DNA reads TGTGCCAGCAGCTCTCTGACAGGGACCGCTGAAGCTTTCTTT. V and J are TRBV5-4 and TRBJ1-1; TRBD1 matches at 7 bases. The V and J ends lost 3 bases and 6 bases, in that order; junction bases with no gene match: 8. Germline-derived CDR1 and CDR2 are SGHNT and YYREEE (reference sequence). The CDR3 extends over 14 amino acids.

The chain uses TRBV3-1 (or the pseudogene TRBV3-2) and TRBJ2-1; 7 nucleotides align to TRBD1. This CDR3 has 13 amino acids. CDR1 and CDR2 (germline): LGHDT, YNNKEL (reference sequence). V dropped 7 bases and J dropped 3; count of bases not matched to a gene: 3. CDR3 in amino acids: CASTGTDYNEQFF. The DNA of the CDR3 is TGTGCCAGCACCGGGACAGACTACAATGAGCAGTTCTTC.

The rearrangement links TRBV7-3 to TRBJ2-3, with D unclear. This CDR3 region has 13 residues. Deletions cut 4 bases from V and 5 bases from J, with 10 bases between. Germline V CDR1 and CDR2: SGHTA, FQGTGA. Here the CDR3 reads CASSSGREDTQYF. CDR3 bases: TGTGCCAGCAGCTCTGGTAGAGAAGATACGCAGTATTTT.

The chain combines TRBV4-1 with TRBJ2-1, with TRBD2 identical over 7 bases. J gave up 0 bases and V 6 bases, and 5 bases lay outside the gene matches. Germline V lookup: CDR1 MGHRA, CDR2 YSYEKL. CDR3 length: 15 residues. The CDR3 coding sequence is TGCGCCAGCAGGGAGCGGGATAGCTCCTACAATGAGCAGTTCTTC. Translation gives CASRERDSSYNEQFF.

V and J are TRBV13 and TRBJ2-5, with D maybe TRBD2 (5 bases). The V and J ends lost 2 bases and 2 bases respectively, with 9 bases between them. The CDR3 runs to 14 residues. Germline V lookup: CDR1 PRHDT, CDR2 FYEKMQ (reference sequence). CDR3 nucleotide sequence: TGTGCCAGCAGCTTAAGCGGCAGACAAGAGACCCAGTACTTC. This encodes CASSLSGRQETQYF.

The count of this clone is one. CDR3 DNA sequence: TGCGCCAGCAGCCAAGCTCCGACAGACTCGCTCTACGAGCAGTACTTC. Protein product: CASSQAPTDSLYEQYF. The rearrangement joins TRBV4-1 to TRBJ2-7, with D possibly matching TRBD1 (5 bases). The CDR3 runs 16 residues. Germline lookup yields CDR1 MGHRA and CDR2 YSYEKL. Trimming left V 1 base short and J 3 bases short, with 16 bases between.

V is TRBV30 and J is TRBJ2-3, with 9 bases matching TRBD2. This CDR3 has 13 residues. J was trimmed by 5 bases and V by 4 bases; bases with no gene match: 4. Per germline, CDR1 GTSNPN and CDR2 SVGIG (reference sequence). CDR3 in DNA: TGTGCCTGGAAAAAACTAGCGGGAGATACGCAGTATTTT. It translates to CAWKKLAGDTQYF.

V gene TRBV5-3 combines with J gene TRBJ1-2; D is unclear. TRBV5-3 is designated an ORF whose function remains uncertain. This CDR3 is 14 amino acids long. Trimming stripped 4 bases from V and 10 bases from J, with 20 bases between. Here the CDR3 reads CARSPGLIFATYTF. In DNA, the CDR3 is TGTGCCAGAAGCCCAGGCTTAATCTTCGCTACCTACACCTTC.

This chain connects TRBV11-1 to TRBJ1-2; D is uncertain. The ends were cut back, 5 bases at V and 4 bases at J, with 14 bases in the middle. The CDR3 is made up of 14 amino acids. The germline CDR1 and CDR2 sequences are SGHAT and FQDESV (reference sequence). DNA of the CDR3: TGTGCCAGCAGCACCGATAGATCTAGCTATGGCTACACCTTC. Amino acids: CASSTDRSSYGYTF.

V usage is TRBV7-9 and J usage is TRBJ1-2; no reliable D call. The CDR3 loop spans 14 amino acids. Germline V gene lookup returns CDR1 SEHNR and CDR2 FQNEAQ (reference sequence). V lost 5 bases to trimming and J lost 0 bases, with 10 bases between them. The CDR3, as DNA: TGTGCCAGCAGCCCGCTGGGAGCTAACTATGGCTACACCTTC. Protein: CASSPLGANYGYTF.

This clone was counted a few times. The chain employs TRBV3-1 (or the pseudogene TRBV3-2) and TRBJ2-5, with D possibly being TRBD1 (5 bases). CDR3 size: 15 residues. Trimming shortened V by 2 bases and J by 7 bases, and 17 bases separated the two germline ends. CDR1 and CDR2 from the germline V gene are LGHDT and YNNKEL (reference sequence). Here the CDR3 reads CASSQNRVGRGTQYF. CDR3 nucleotides: TGTGCCAGCAGCCAAAACCGAGTGGGTAGGGGGACCCAGTACTTC.

The V gene is TRBV13, the J gene TRBJ2-4; TRBD2 matches at 8 bases. This CDR3 is built from 14 residues. V shed 4 bases and J 9 bases; nucleotides not matched to a gene: 8. Germline-derived CDR1 and CDR2 are PRHDT and FYEKMQ (reference sequence). The DNA of the CDR3 is TGTGCCAGCAGCTCCCGGGAGGGGCTTACCATTCAGTACTTC. Translated: CASSSREGLTIQYF. Drawing the rest from reference TRBV13 and TRBJ2-4, the complete variable domain is AAGVIQSPRHLIKEKRETATLKCYPIPRHDTVYWYQQGPGQDPQFLISFYEKMQSDKGSIPDRFSAQQFSDYHSELNMSSLELGDSALYFCASSSREGLTIQYFGAGTRLSVL.

The chain is built from TRBV7-9 and TRBJ1-2; 7 nucleotides line up with TRBD1. The length of the CDR3 is 12 residues. The germline CDR1 and CDR2 sequences are SEHNR and FQNEAQ (reference sequence). Trimming at V came to 3 bases and at J to 8 bases, leaving 3 bases not matched to a gene. CDR3 amino acids: CASSFQGEGYTF. The CDR3 bases are TGTGCCAGCAGCTTCCAGGGGGAGGGCTACACCTTC.

CDR3 coding DNA: TGTGCCAGCAGCTATTCAGGGTATTACTATGGCTACACCTTC. Encoded protein: CASSYSGYYYGYTF. The rearrangement joins TRBV5-6 to TRBJ1-2, with D perhaps matching TRBD1 (5 bases). Germline V CDR1 and CDR2: SGHDT, YYEEEE. CDR3 length equals 14 residues. Between the trimmed V and J ends, which lost 3 bases and 3 bases, there was a span of 12 bases.

The chain employs TRBV7-6 and TRBJ2-3; D not resolved. V lost 0 bases and J lost 6, with 4 bases in between. Germline assignment: CDR1 SGHVS and CDR2 FNYEAQ. The CDR3 sequence is 12 residues long. The CDR3 region has the DNA TGTGCCAGCAGCTTAGCATCGGATACGCAGTATTTT. It codes for CASSLASDTQYF.